A single sample is the source of the 30 T cell receptor beta chains below, sequenced in a study of cytomegalovirus exposure and HLA in healthy donors. PCR employed 60 Vbeta and 13 Jbeta primers. Produced via immunoSEQ multiplex PCR; TCRdb's table is partial and in-frame only. The sample comprises some 130,000 clones, 60% to 80% of which are singletons, and approximately 2% rests with the top ten. The sequencing sample was made of PBMCs. The receptors derive from a man aged 25-45 years in good health and CMV-seronegative.

This clone showed up just once. J is TRBJ1-1 and V is TRBV6-1; weak D call: TRBD1 (5 bases). V lost 2 bases and J lost 1, with 11 bases in between. CDR1 is MNHNS, CDR2 SASEGT, per germline. This CDR3 comprises 15 residues. CDR3 residues: CASSELQGGNTEAFF. The CDR3 region has the DNA TGTGCCAGCAGTGAACTCCAGGGAGGGAACACTGAAGCTTTCTTT.

This clone has a single count. The chain employs TRBV11-2 and TRBJ1-2, with D possibly TRBD1 on 6 matching bases. Germline V gives CDR1 SGHAT, CDR2 FQNNGV. V lost 1 base to trimming and J lost 4 bases, with 13 bases between them. This CDR3 has 15 amino acids. DNA for the CDR3: TGTGCCAGCAGCTTAGTTGGGGGCAGGACCTATGGCTACACCTTC. Encoded protein: CASSLVGGRTYGYTF.

V is TRBV5-1 and J is TRBJ2-6, with a weak D call TRBD2 (6 bases). The germline V gene encodes CDR1 SGHRS and CDR2 YFSETQ. V lost 0 bases and J 9 bases, leaving 16 bases between the germline ends. The CDR3 spans 16 residues. CDR3 region: CASSLVAVGGGNVLTF. The DNA of the CDR3 is TGCGCCAGCAGCTTGGTCGCGGTCGGGGGAGGCAACGTCCTGACTTTC.

This chain links TRBV9 with TRBJ2-3; TRBD1 might be the D (5 bases). The CDR3 sequence is 15 residues long. Germline V gene lookup returns CDR1 SGDLS and CDR2 YYNGEE. Between the trimmed V and J ends, which lost 0 bases and 6 bases, there was a span of 14 bases. The CDR3, as DNA: TGTGCCAGCAGCGTAGGGGGCTTACTGGGCGATACGCAGTATTTT. It encodes CASSVGGLLGDTQYF.

This chain links TRBV4-2 with TRBJ2-1; D possibly corresponds to TRBD1 (6 bases). The CDR3 runs to 15 residues. Germline CDR1 LGHNA, CDR2 YNFKEQ. The germline V and J ends were trimmed by 0 bases and 8 bases, with 14 bases remaining between them. The CDR3 DNA sequence: TGTGCCAGCAGCCAAGAGGTAACAGGGTGGGATGAGCAGTTCTTC. The encoded protein is CASSQEVTGWDEQFF.

This clone was counted a few times. The rearrangement joins TRBV15 to TRBJ1-5; 10 bases are shared with TRBD1. Per the germline V gene, CDR1 is LNHNV and CDR2 is YYDKDF (reference sequence). This CDR3 region has 16 residues. The V and J ends lost 0 bases and 9 bases, in that order; junction bases with no gene match: 8. The CDR3 nucleotides are TGTGCCACCAGCAGAGAAAGACAGGGGGCAGGGGGGCCCCAGCATTTT. Its translation: CATSRERQGAGGPQHF.

The chain combines TRBV5-6 with TRBJ2-4; 12 positions agree with TRBD2. Germline CDR1 SGHDT, CDR2 YYEEEE. Unmatched junction bases numbered 12, after V lost 5 bases and J lost 0 bases. This CDR3 comprises 19 residues. CDR3 in DNA: TGTGCCAGCAGTGTTGTTGACGGACTAGCGGGAATAGCCAAAAACATTCAGTACTTC. Protein: CASSVVDGLAGIAKNIQYF. Full variable domain (missing parts from reference TRBV5-6 and TRBJ2-4): DAGVTQSPTHLIKTRGQQVTLRCSPKSGHDTVSWYQQALGQGPQFIFQYYEEEERQRGNFPDRFSGHQFPNYSSELNVNALLLGDSALYLCASSVVDGLAGIAKNIQYFGAGTRLSVL.

J is TRBJ2-7 and V is TRBV2, with TRBD1 identical over 10 bases. Trimming removed 8 bases from V and 8 bases from J; junction bases left unmatched: 12. The CDR3 sequence is 14 residues long. Germline-derived CDR1 and CDR2 are SNHLY and FYNNEI. CDR3 sequence: CASGRDRGFEKQYF. DNA for the CDR3: TGTGCCAGCGGCCGGGACAGGGGATTTGAGAAGCAGTACTTC. The whole variable domain, remainder taken from reference TRBV2 and TRBJ2-7, is EPEVTQTPSHQVTQMGQEVILRCVPISNHLYFYWYRQILGQKVEFLVSFYNNEISEKSEIFDDQFSVERPDGSNFTLKIRSTKLEDSAMYFCASGRDRGFEKQYFGPGTRLTVT.

The chain is built from TRBV19 and TRBJ2-7, with D unresolved. Germline V lookup: CDR1 LNHDA, CDR2 SQIVND (reference sequence). CDR3 length: 16 residues. Trimming removed 6 bases from V and 0 bases from J, with 18 bases in between. CDR3 nucleotides: TGTGCCAGTAGCTTGGTGGAAGGCGACTCCTCCTACGAGCAGTACTTC. Its translation: CASSLVEGDSSYEQYF.

The chain uses TRBV28 and TRBJ2-3; D is possibly TRBD2 (6 bases). The CDR3 consists of 14 residues. V was clipped by 9 bases and J by 3 bases, with 16 bases between them. Germline V gene sequence: CDR1 MDHEN, CDR2 SYDVKM. As DNA, the CDR3 is TGTGCCAGAAGGACGACTAGTTTGACAGATACGCAGTATTTT. As protein: CARRTTSLTDTQYF. Full variable domain (remainder filled in from reference TRBV28 and TRBJ2-3): DVKVTQSSRYLVKRTGEKVFLECVQDMDHENMFWYRQDPGLGLRLIYFSYDVKMKEKGDIPEGYSVSREKKERFSLILESASTNQTSMYLCARRTTSLTDTQYFGPGTRLTVL.

The V call is TRBV2, the J call TRBJ1-1; 8 nucleotides match TRBD1. CDR3 length: 14 amino acids. Germline CDR1 is SNHLY and CDR2 is FYNNEI. Unmatched junction bases numbered 7, after V lost 6 bases and J lost 4 bases. The CDR3 nucleotides read TGTGCCAGCAGCCGGACAGGGTTGGGCACTGAAGCTTTCTTT. This translates into CASSRTGLGTEAFF.

This chain connects TRBV2 to TRBJ2-5, with unresolved D. Trimming left V 7 bases short and J 5 bases short, with 5 bases between. Germline V gene sequence: CDR1 SNHLY, CDR2 FYNNEI. The CDR3 runs 10 residues. The CDR3 nucleotides are TGTGCCAGCAACTCCGAGACCCAGTACTTC. It is translated as CASNSETQYF.

V is TRBV7-3 and J is TRBJ2-7; the match to TRBD2 covers 8 bases. The germline V gene encodes CDR1 SGHTA and CDR2 FQGTGA. V lost 4 bases, J lost 7 bases, and 6 bases stayed unmatched. The CDR3 sequence is 13 residues long. CDR3 in amino acids: CASSSGGGQEQYF. The CDR3 DNA follows: TGTGCCAGCAGCTCGGGGGGGGGTCAAGAGCAGTACTTC.

This chain joins TRBV5-1 and TRBJ1-2, with 7 bases matching TRBD1. After removal of 0 bases from V and 6 bases from J, the junction contained 8 bases not matched to a gene. Germline V gives CDR1 SGHRS, CDR2 YFSETQ. The CDR3 has 15 amino acids. The CDR3 protein is CASSLAVGQVDGYTF. The CDR3 DNA reads as TGCGCCAGCAGCTTGGCCGTAGGACAGGTCGATGGCTACACCTTC.

This rearrangement joins TRBV2 to TRBJ1-5, with D possibly TRBD1 on 5 matching bases. Trimming left V 4 bases short and J 7 bases short, with 14 bases between. The CDR3 sequence is 14 residues long. Germline V gives CDR1 SNHLY, CDR2 FYNNEI. This chain's CDR3 is CASSGEGVRQPQHF. The CDR3 DNA sequence: TGTGCCAGCAGTGGGGAAGGGGTCCGCCAGCCCCAGCATTTT.

The chain joins TRBV6-5 to TRBJ2-7, with TRBD2 matching 8 bases. The germline gives CDR1 MNHEY, CDR2 SVGAGI. J gave up 2 bases and V 6 bases, and 6 bases lay outside the gene matches. The CDR3 contains 14 residues. The CDR3 spells CASSRPGGAYEQYF. The CDR3 nucleotides read TGTGCCAGCAGCCGCCCGGGGGGGGCCTACGAGCAGTACTTC.

The rearrangement uses TRBV5-4 and TRBJ2-5; D is uncertain. The CDR3 covers 14 residues. Trimming left V 0 bases short and J 1 base short, with 7 bases between. Germline loops: CDR1 SGHNT, CDR2 YYREEE (reference sequence). The CDR3 loop is CASSLGTTQETQYF. CDR3 in DNA: TGTGCCAGCAGCTTGGGAACTACCCAAGAGACCCAGTACTTC.

The rearrangement uses TRBV5-1 and TRBJ1-1; no definite D call. The germline V and J ends were trimmed by 0 bases and 6 bases, with 9 bases remaining between them. The CDR3 has 13 residues. Germline-derived CDR1 and CDR2 are SGHRS and YFSETQ. The CDR3: CASSLEETSEAFF. Here the CDR3 DNA reads TGCGCCAGCAGCTTGGAGGAGACGTCTGAAGCTTTCTTT.

V usage is TRBV7-8 and J usage is TRBJ2-7; D remains unclear. The CDR3 consists of 13 residues. V lost 1 base and J 2 bases, leaving 6 bases between the germline ends. CDR1 and CDR2 (germline): SGHVS, FQNEAQ. CDR3 loop: CASSLVAAYEQYF. The CDR3 DNA follows: TGTGCCAGCAGCTTAGTGGCAGCCTACGAGCAGTACTTC.

A single count supports this clone. This rearrangement joins TRBV7-2 to TRBJ2-7; TRBD1 aligns across 7 bases. The CDR3 has 14 residues. Trimming at V came to 3 bases and at J to 4 bases, leaving 6 bases not matched to a gene. Germline V gives CDR1 SGHTA, CDR2 FQGNSA. CDR3 amino acids: CASSFNRGLYEQYF. The CDR3 nucleotides are TGTGCCAGCAGCTTCAACAGGGGTCTTTACGAGCAGTACTTC.

The rearrangement links TRBV9 to TRBJ2-1, with D possibly matching TRBD2 (5 bases). Deletions cut 4 bases from V and 3 bases from J, with 11 bases between. The CDR3 totals 14 residues. CDR1 is SGDLS, CDR2 YYNGEE, per germline. The CDR3 sequence is CASSPGLSYNEQFF. DNA for the CDR3: TGTGCCAGCAGCCCCGGACTCAGCTACAATGAGCAGTTCTTC.

This clone was recorded a few times. A read error may account for a junction end that differs from germline. This chain uses TRBV7-7 with TRBJ1-4; 7 bases match TRBD1. CDR1 and CDR2 from the germline V gene are SSHAT and FNYEAQ (reference sequence). The CDR3 is 15 residues long. The CDR3 coding sequence is TGTGCTAGCAGCTTAGGGGGGACAGCTAATGAAAAACTGTTTTTT. Translation: CASSLGGTANEKLFF.

The J gene is TRBJ1-3, the V gene TRBV30, with unresolved D. V lost 6 bases and J lost 0, with 9 bases in between. Germline loops: CDR1 GTSNPN, CDR2 SVGIG (reference sequence). The CDR3 consists of 13 residues. The CDR3 protein is CACDMSSGNTIYF. CDR3 coding DNA: TGTGCCTGTGACATGAGCTCTGGAAACACCATATATTTT.

The DNA of the CDR3 is TGTGCCAGCAGTGGTCTGGCAGAGAACACTGAAGCTTTCTTT. It yields the protein CASSGLAENTEAFF. The V and J genes are TRBV27 and TRBJ1-1; no reliable D call. This CDR3 spans 14 amino acids. Trimming took 5 bases from V and 1 from J, leaving 11 bases between them. Germline values: CDR1 MNHEY, CDR2 SMNVEV (reference sequence).

The chain carries TRBV7-2 and TRBJ1-2; tentative D call: TRBD1 (5 bases). V was trimmed by 1 base and J by 4 bases, leaving 7 bases between them. CDR1 is SGHTA, CDR2 FQGNSA, per germline. CDR3 length: 13 amino acids. CDR3 nucleotides: TGTGCCAGCAGCTTAGACAGGATCTATGGCTACACCTTC. This sequence encodes CASSLDRIYGYTF.

The chain uses TRBV4-1 and TRBJ2-7; the match to TRBD1 covers 10 bases. The V and J ends lost 3 bases and 5 bases, in that order; junction bases with no gene match: 4. This CDR3 spans 14 amino acids. Germline CDR1 reads MGHRA; CDR2 reads YSYEKL. As DNA, the CDR3 is TGCGCCAGCAGCCAGGGGACAGGGGACGACGAGCAGTACTTC. This codes for CASSQGTGDDEQYF.

The V call is TRBV29-1, the J call TRBJ2-5, with 9 bases matching TRBD1. Unmatched junction bases numbered 3, after V lost 5 bases and J lost 2 bases. The germline CDR1 and CDR2 sequences are SQVTM and ANQGSEA. The CDR3 runs to 13 residues. In nucleotides, the CDR3 is TGCAGCGTTCGGGGACAGGGACAAGAGACCCAGTACTTC. Translated: CSVRGQGQETQYF.

This clone has more than one count but fewer than ten. The chain has TRBV6-1 and TRBJ1-2, with D hard to call. The CDR3 spans 12 residues. V lost 7 bases, J lost 8 bases, and 14 bases lay in between. Germline assignment: CDR1 MNHNS and CDR2 SASEGT. CDR3 nucleotides: TGTGCCAGCAACGCCATGCGGTTAGGCTACACCTTC. Translating it yields CASNAMRLGYTF.

This chain links TRBV6-5 with TRBJ2-1; unclear D gene. The V end was cut by 0 bases, the J end by 8 bases, with 14 bases between. The germline gives CDR1 MNHEY, CDR2 SVGAGI. This CDR3 has 15 amino acids. The CDR3 DNA sequence: TGTGCCAGCAGTTACTCTGAGATCGCATTCTATGAGCAGTTCTTC. Translation gives CASSYSEIAFYEQFF.

This clone occurred a few times. This sequence joins TRBV18 and TRBJ2-2; 15 nucleotides line up with TRBD2. CDR1 is KGHSH, CDR2 LQKENI, per germline. CDR3 length equals 17 residues. V lost 3 bases and J lost 6; bases outside the gene matches: 5. Written as DNA, the CDR3 is TGTGCCAGCTCACCGGGGACTAGCGGGAGGAGGTCCGGGGAGCTGTTTTTT. Its translation: CASSPGTSGRRSGELFF.